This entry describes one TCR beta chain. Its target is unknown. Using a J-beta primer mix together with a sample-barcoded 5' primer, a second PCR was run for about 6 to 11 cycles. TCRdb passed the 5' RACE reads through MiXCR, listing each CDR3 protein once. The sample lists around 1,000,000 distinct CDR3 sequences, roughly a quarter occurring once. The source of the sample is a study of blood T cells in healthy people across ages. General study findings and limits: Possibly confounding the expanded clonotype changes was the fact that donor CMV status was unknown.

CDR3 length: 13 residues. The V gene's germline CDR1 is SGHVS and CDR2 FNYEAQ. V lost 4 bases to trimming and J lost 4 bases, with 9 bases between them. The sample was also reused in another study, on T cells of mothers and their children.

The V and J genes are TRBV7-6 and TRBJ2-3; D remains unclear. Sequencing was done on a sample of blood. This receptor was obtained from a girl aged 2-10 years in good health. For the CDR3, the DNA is TGTGCCAGCAGCTCCCTCATGCCAGATACGCAGTATTTT. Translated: CASSSLMPDTQYF.